This T cell receptor (beta chain) stems from a study of blood T cell repertoires in COVID-19. Study background: COVID-19 samples, acute and convalescent, were from the United States, Italy and Spain.

The data were produced by immunoSEQ multiplex PCR, yet TCRdb's version contains in-frame clones alone and is incomplete. The sample yields about 190,000 clones, roughly 80% seen once. The CDR3 is made up of 15 amino acids. Germline CDR1 is MDHEN and CDR2 is SYDVKM. The V segment lost 3 bases and the J segment 0 bases; nucleotides outside the gene matches: 4. The source is a woman between 50 and 59 years old with acute or convalescent COVID-19. What was sequenced was peripheral blood. This chain connects TRBV28 to TRBJ2-5; 7 nucleotides align to TRBD1. The DNA for the CDR3 is TGTGCCAGCAGTTTTGACAGGGCGTACCAAGAGACCCAGTACTTC. Amino acid sequence: CASSFDRAYQETQYF.